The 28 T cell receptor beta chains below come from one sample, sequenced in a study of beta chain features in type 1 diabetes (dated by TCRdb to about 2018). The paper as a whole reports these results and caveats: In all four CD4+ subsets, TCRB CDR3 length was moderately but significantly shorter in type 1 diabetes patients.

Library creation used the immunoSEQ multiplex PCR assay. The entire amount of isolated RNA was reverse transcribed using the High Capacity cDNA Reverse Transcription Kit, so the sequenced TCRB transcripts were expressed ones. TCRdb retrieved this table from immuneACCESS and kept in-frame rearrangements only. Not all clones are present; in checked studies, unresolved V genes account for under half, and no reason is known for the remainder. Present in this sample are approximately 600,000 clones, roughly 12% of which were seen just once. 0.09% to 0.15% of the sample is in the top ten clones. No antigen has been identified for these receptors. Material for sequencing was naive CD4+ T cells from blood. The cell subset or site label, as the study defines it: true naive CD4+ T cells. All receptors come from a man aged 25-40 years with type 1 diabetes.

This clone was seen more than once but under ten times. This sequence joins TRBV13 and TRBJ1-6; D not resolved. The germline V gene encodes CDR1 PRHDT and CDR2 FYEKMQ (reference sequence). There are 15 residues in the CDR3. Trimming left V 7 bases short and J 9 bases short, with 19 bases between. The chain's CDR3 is CASTSSGLRSSPLHF. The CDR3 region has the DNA TGTGCCAGCACATCTTCGGGTCTTAGGAGTTCACCCCTCCACTTT.

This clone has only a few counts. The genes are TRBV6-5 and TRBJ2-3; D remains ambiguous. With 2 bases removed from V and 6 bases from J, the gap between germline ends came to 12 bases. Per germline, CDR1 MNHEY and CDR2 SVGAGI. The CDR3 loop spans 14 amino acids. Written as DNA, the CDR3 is TGTGCCAGCAGTTACGGAACGAGGCCGGATACGCAGTATTTT. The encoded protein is CASSYGTRPDTQYF.

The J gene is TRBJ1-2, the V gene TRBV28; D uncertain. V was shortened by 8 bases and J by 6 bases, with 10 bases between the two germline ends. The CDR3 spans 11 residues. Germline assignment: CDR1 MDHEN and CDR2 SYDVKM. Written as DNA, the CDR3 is TGTGCCAGCGGGTTGGGCCATGGCTACACCTTC. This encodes CASGLGHGYTF.

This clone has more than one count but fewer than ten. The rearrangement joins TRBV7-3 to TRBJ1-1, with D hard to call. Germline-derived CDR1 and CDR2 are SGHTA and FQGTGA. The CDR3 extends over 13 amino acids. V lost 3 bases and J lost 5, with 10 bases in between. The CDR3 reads CASSFIEGTEAFF. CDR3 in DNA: TGTGCCAGCAGCTTTATCGAAGGGACTGAAGCTTTCTTT. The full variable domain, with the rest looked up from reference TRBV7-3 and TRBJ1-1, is GAGVSQTPSNKVTEKGKYVELRCDPISGHTALYWYRQSLGQGPEFLIYFQGTGAADDSGLPNDRFFAVRPEGSVSTLKIQRTERGDSAVYLCASSFIEGTEAFFGQGTRLTVV.

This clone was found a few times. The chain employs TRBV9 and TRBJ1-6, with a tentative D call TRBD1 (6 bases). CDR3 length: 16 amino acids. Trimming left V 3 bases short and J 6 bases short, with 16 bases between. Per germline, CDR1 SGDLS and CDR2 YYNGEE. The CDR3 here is CASSGPGGGGNSPLHF. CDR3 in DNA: TGTGCCAGCAGCGGGCCCGGGGGAGGGGGTAATTCACCCCTCCACTTT.

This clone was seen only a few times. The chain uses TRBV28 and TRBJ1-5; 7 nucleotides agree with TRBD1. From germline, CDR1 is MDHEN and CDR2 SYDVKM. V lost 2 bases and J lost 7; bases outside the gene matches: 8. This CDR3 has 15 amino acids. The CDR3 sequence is CASSLGWSGGQPQHF. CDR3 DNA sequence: TGTGCCAGCAGTTTAGGGTGGTCAGGGGGACAGCCCCAGCATTTT.

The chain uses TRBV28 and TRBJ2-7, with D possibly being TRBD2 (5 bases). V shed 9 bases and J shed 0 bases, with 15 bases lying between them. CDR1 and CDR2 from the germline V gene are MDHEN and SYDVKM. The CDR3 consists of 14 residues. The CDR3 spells CASPPTGVSYEQYF. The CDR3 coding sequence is TGTGCCAGTCCCCCGACCGGGGTCTCCTACGAGCAGTACTTC.

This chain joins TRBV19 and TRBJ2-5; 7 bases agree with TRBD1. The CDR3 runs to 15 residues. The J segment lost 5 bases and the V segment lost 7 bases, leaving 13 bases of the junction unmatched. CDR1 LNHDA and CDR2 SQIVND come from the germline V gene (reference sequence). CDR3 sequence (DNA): TGTGCCAGTACCAGAGAGGGGGCGAATTTGGAGACCCAGTACTTC. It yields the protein CASTREGANLETQYF. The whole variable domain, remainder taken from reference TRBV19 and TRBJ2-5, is DGGITQSPKYLFRKEGQNVTLSCEQNLNHDAMYWYRQDPGQGLRLIYYSQIVNDFQKGDIAEGYSVSREKKESFPLTVTSAQKNPTAFYLCASTREGANLETQYFGPGTRLLVL.

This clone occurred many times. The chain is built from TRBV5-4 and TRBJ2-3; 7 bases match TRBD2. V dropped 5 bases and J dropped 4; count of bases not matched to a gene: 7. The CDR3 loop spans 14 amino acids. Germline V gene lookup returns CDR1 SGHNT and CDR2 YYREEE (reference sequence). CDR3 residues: CASRPGTTSDTQYF. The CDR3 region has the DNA TGTGCCAGCAGACCCGGGACTACATCAGATACGCAGTATTTT.

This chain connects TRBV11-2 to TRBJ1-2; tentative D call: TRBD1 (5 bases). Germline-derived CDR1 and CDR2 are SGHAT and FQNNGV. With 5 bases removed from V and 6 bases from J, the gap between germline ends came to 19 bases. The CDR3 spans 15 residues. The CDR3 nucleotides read TGTGCCAGCAGCCTCTCCGGGACGGGGGTCGATGGCTACACCTTC. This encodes CASSLSGTGVDGYTF.

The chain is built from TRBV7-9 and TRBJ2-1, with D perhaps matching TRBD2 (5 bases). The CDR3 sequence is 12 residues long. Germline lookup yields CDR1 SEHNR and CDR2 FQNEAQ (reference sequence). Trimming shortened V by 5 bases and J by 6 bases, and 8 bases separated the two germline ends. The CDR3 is CASSPDSNEQFF. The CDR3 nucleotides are TGTGCCAGCAGCCCGGACTCCAATGAGCAGTTCTTC. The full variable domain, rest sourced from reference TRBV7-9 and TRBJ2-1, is DTGVSQNPRHKITKRGQNVTFRCDPISEHNRLYWYRQTLGQGPEFLTYFQNEAQLEKSRLLSDRFSAERPKGSFSTLEIQRTEQGDSAMYLCASSPDSNEQFFGPGTRLTVL.

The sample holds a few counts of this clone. The CDR3 region has the DNA TGTGCCAGCTCACGGCTTTCCGATCAGGGCAATGAGCAGTTCTTC. Its translation is CASSRLSDQGNEQFF. The chain employs TRBV18 and TRBJ2-1, with D perhaps TRBD1 (5 bases). The CDR3 is 15 amino acids. Germline CDR1 KGHSH, CDR2 LQKENI. Between the trimmed V and J ends, which lost 4 bases and 6 bases, there was a span of 16 bases.

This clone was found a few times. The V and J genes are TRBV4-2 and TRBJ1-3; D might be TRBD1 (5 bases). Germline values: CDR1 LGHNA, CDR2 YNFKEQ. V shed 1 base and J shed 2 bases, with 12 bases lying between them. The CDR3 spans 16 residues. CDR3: CASSQVPGGAGNTIYF. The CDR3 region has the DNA TGTGCCAGCAGCCAAGTCCCTGGGGGGGCTGGAAACACCATATATTTT.

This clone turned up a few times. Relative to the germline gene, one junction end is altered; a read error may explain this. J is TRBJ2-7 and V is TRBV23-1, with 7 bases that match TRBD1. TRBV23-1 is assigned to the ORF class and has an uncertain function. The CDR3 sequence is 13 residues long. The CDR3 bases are TGCGCCAGCAGTCCCCTCCGGGACAGAGTGGTAGACTTC. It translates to CASSPLRDRVVDF.

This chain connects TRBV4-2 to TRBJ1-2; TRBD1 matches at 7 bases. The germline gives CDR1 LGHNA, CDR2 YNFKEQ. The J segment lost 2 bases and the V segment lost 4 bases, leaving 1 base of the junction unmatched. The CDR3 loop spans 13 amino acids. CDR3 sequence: CASSPGQNYGYTF. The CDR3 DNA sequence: TGTGCCAGCAGCCCGGGACAGAACTATGGCTACACCTTC.

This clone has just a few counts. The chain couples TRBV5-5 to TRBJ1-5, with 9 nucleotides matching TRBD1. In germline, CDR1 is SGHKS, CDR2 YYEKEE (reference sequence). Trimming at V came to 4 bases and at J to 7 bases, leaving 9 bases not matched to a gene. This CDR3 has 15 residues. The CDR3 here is CASSLLDRGGQPQHF. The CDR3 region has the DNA TGTGCCAGCAGCCTATTGGACAGGGGAGGACAGCCCCAGCATTTT.

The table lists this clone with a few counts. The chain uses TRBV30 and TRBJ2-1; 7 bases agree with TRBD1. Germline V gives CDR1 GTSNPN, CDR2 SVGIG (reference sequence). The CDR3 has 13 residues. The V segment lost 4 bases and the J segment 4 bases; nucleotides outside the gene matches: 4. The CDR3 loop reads CAWMGTAYNEQFF. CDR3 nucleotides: TGTGCCTGGATGGGGACAGCATACAATGAGCAGTTCTTC.

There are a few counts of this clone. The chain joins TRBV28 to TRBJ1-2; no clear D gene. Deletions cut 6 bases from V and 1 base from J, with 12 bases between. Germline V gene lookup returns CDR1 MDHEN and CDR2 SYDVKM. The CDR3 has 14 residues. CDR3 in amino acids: CASSRQRINYGYTF. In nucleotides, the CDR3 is TGTGCCAGCAGCCGCCAGAGAATTAACTATGGCTACACCTTC.

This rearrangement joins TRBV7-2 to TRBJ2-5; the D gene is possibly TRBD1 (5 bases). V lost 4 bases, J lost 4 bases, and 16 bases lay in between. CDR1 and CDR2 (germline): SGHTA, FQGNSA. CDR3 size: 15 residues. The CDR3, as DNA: TGTGCCAGCAGCTCCCCCGGCAGGGTAGGAGAGACCCAGTACTTC. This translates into CASSSPGRVGETQYF.

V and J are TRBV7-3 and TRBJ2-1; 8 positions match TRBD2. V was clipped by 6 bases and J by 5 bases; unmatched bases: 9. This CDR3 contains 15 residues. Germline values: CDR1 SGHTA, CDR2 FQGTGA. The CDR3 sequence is CASSPTSGSHNEQFF. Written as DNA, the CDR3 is TGTGCCAGCAGTCCTACTAGCGGATCTCACAATGAGCAGTTCTTC.

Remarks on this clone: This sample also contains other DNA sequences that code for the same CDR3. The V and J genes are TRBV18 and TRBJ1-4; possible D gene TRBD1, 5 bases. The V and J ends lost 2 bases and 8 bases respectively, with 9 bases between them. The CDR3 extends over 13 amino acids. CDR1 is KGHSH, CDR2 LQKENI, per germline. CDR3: CASSPGGGEKLFF. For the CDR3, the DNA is TGTGCCAGCTCACCAGGGGGTGGCGAAAAACTGTTTTTT.

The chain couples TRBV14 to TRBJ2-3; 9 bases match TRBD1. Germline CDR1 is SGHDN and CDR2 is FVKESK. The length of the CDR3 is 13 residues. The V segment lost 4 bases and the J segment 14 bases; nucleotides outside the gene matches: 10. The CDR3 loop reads CASSRSGTGTSYF. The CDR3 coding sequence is TGTGCCAGCAGCCGCTCCGGGACAGGGACATCGTATTTT. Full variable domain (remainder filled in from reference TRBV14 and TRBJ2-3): EAGVTQFPSHSVIEKGQTVTLRCDPISGHDNLYWYRRVMGKEIKFLLHFVKESKQDESGMPNNRFLAERTGGTYSTLKVQPAELEDSGVYFCASSRSGTGTSYFGPGTRLTVL.

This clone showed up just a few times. Written as DNA, the CDR3 is TGTGCCAGCAGCTTAGAATCCAGGGTAACGCAGTTCTTC. Translation gives CASSLESRVTQFF. The V gene is TRBV11-2, the J gene TRBJ2-1; perhaps TRBD1 as D (5 bases). The V and J ends lost 0 bases and 12 bases respectively, with 12 bases between them. The germline CDR1 and CDR2 sequences are SGHAT and FQNNGV. The CDR3 runs 13 residues.

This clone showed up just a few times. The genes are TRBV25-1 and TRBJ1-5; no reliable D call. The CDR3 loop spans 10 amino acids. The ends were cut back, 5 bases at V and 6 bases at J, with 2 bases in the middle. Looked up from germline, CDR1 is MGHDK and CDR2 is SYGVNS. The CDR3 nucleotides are TGTGCCAGCAGTTGTCAGCCCCAGCATTTT. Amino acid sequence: CASSCQPQHF.

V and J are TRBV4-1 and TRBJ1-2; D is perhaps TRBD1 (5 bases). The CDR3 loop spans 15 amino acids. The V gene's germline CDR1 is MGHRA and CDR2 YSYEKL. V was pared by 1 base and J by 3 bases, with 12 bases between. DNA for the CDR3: TGCGCCAGCAGCCAAGCCGTCGGGGACGACTATGGCTACACCTTC. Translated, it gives CASSQAVGDDYGYTF.

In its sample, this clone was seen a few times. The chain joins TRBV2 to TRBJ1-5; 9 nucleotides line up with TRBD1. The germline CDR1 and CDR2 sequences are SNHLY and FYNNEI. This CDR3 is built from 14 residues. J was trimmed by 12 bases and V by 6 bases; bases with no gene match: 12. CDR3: CASSEPGQGRVQHF. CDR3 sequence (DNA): TGTGCCAGCAGCGAACCGGGACAGGGTAGGGTCCAGCATTTT.

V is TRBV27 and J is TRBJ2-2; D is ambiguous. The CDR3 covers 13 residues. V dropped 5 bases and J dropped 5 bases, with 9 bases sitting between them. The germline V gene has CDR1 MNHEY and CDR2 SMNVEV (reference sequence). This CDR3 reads CASSRWQTGELFF. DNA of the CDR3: TGTGCCAGCAGTCGGTGGCAGACCGGGGAGCTGTTTTTT.

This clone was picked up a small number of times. CDR3: CASSLDLTVSNGYTF. CDR3 coding DNA: TGTGCCAGCAGCTTAGATCTAACGGTCTCTAATGGCTACACCTTC. This sequence joins TRBV11-2 and TRBJ1-2, with D uncertain. Germline V gene data show CDR1 as SGHAT and CDR2 as FQNNGV. CDR3 length: 15 residues. V dropped 0 bases and J dropped 6 bases, with 14 bases sitting between them.